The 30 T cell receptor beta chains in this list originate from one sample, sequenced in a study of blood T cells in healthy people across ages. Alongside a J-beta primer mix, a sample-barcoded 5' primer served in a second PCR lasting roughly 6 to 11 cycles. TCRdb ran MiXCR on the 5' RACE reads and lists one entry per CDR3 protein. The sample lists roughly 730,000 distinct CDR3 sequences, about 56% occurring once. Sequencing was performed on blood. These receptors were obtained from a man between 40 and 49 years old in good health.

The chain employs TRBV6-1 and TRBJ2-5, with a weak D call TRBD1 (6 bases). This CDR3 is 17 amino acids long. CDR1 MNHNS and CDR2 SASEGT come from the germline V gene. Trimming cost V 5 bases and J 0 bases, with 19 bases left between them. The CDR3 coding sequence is TGTGCCAGCAGTCCGTACGGCGGCGGACAGAACCAAGAGACCCAGTACTTC. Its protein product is CASSPYGGGQNQETQYF.

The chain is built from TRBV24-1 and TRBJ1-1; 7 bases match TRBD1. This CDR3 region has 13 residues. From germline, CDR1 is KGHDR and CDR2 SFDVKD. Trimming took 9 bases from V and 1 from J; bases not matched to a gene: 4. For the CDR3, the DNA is TGTGCCACCGTTGGGGACAGGAACACTGAAGCTTTCTTT. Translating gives CATVGDRNTEAFF.

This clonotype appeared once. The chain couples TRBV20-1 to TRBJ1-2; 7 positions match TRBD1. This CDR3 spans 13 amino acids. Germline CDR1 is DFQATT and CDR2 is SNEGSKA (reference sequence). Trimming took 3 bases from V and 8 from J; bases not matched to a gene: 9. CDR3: CSASDREIVGYTF. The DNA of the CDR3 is TGCAGTGCTAGTGACAGGGAGATCGTCGGCTACACCTTC.

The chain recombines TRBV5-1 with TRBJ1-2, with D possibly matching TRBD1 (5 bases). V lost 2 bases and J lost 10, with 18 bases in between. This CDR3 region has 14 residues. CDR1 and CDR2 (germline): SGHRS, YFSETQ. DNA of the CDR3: TGCGCCAGCAGCTTAAACCGTGGGCAGGGATACTACACCTTC. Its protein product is CASSLNRGQGYYTF.

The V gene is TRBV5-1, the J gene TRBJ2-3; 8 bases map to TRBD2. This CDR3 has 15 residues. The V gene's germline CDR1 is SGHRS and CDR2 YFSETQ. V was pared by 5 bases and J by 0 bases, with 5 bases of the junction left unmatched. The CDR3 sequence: CASRIAGSSTDTQYF. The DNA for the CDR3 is TGCGCCAGCAGGATAGCGGGATCTAGCACAGATACGCAGTATTTT.

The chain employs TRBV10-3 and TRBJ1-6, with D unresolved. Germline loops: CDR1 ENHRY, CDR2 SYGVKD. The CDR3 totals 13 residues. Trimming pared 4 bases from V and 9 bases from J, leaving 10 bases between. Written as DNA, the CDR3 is TGTGCCATCAGTGGGGAGGGAAGTTCACCCCTCCACTTT. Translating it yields CAISGEGSSPLHF.

CDR3 coding DNA: TGCAGCGTTGTGTTCGTTGGCACCGGGGAGCTGTTTTTT. Protein product: CSVVFVGTGELFF. This sequence joins TRBV29-1 and TRBJ2-2; D is unclear. Germline V lookup: CDR1 SQVTM, CDR2 ANQGSEA. This CDR3 contains 13 residues. Trimming cost V 4 bases and J 4 bases, with 10 bases left between them.

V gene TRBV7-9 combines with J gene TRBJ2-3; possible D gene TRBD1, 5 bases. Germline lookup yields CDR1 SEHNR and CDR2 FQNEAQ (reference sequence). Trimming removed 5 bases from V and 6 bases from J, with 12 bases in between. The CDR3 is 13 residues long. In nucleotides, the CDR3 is TGTGCCAGCAGCCACGACAGTTGGGATACGCAGTATTTT. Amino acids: CASSHDSWDTQYF. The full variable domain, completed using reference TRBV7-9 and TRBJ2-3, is DTGVSQNPRHKITKRGQNVTFRCDPISEHNRLYWYRQTLGQGPEFLTYFQNEAQLEKSRLLSDRFSAERPKGSFSTLEIQRTEQGDSAMYLCASSHDSWDTQYFGPGTRLTVL.

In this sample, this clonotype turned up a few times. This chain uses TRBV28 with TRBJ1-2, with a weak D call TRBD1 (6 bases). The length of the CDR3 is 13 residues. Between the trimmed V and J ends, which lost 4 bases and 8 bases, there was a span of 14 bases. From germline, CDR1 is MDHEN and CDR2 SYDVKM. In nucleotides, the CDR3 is TGTGCCAGCAGTTACGACAGGTCCCGCGGCTACACCTTC. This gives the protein CASSYDRSRGYTF.

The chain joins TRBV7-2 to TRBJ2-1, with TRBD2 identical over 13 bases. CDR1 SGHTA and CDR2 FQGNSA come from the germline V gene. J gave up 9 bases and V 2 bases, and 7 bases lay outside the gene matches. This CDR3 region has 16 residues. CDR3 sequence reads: CASSLTRGLAGFEQFF. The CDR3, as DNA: TGTGCCAGCAGCTTAACCCGGGGACTAGCGGGATTTGAGCAGTTCTTC.

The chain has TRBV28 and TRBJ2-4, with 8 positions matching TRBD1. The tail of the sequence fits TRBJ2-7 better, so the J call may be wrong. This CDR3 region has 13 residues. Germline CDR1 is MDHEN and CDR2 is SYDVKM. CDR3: CVGRGRVTYEQYF. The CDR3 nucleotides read TGTGTCGGCAGGGGGCGCGTCACCTACGAGCAGTACTTC.

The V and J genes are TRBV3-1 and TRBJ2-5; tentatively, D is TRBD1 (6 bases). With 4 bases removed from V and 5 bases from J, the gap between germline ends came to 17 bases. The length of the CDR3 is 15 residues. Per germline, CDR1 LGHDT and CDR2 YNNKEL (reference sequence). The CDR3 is CASSPPDSVGETQYF. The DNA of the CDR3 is TGTGCCAGCAGCCCGCCGGACAGCGTGGGGGAGACCCAGTACTTC.

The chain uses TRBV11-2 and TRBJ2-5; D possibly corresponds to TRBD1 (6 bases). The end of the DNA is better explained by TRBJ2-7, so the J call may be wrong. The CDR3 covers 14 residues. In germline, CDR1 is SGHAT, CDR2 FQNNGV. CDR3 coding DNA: TGTGCCAGCAGCTCGACGACAGGCCTCATCGAGCAGTACTTC. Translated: CASSSTTGLIEQYF.

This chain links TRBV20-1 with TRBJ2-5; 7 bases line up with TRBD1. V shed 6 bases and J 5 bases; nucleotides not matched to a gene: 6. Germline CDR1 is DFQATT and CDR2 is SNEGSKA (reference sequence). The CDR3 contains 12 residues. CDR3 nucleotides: TGCAGTGCCATCGACAGGGTGGAGACCCAGTACTTC. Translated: CSAIDRVETQYF.

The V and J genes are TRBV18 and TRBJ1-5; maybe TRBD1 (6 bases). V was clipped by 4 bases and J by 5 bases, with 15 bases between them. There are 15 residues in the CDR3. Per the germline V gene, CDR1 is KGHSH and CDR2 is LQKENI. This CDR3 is CASSLTGKGDQPQHF. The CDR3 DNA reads TGTGCCAGCTCACTAACAGGGAAAGGGGATCAGCCCCAGCATTTT.

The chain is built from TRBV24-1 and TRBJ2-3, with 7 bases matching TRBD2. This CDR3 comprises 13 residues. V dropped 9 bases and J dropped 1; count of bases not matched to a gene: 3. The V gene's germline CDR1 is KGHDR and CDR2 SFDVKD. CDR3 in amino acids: CATQRGRTDTQYF. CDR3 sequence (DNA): TGTGCCACCCAGCGGGGACGCACAGATACGCAGTATTTT.

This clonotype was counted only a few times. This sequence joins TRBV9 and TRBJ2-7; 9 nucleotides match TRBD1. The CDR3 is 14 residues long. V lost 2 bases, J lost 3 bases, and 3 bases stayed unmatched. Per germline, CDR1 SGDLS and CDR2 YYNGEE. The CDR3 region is CASSVGDRDYEQYF. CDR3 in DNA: TGTGCCAGCAGCGTTGGGGACAGGGACTACGAGCAGTACTTC. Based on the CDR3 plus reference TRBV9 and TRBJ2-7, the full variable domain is DSGVTQTPKHLITATGQRVTLRCSPRSGDLSVYWYQQSLDQGLQFLIQYYNGEERAKGNILERFSAQQFPDLHSELNLSSLELGDSALYFCASSVGDRDYEQYFGPGTRLTVT.

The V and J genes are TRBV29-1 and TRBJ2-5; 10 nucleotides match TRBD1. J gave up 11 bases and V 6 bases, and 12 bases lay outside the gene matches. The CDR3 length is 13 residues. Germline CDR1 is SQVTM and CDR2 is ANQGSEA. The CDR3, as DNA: TGCAGCGTCCTCCGGGACAGGGGTAATGTGCAGTACTTC. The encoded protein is CSVLRDRGNVQYF.

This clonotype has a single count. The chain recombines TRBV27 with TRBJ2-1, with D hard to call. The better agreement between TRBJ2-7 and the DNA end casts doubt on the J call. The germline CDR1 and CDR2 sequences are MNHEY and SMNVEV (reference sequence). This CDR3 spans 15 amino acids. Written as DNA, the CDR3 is TGTGCCAGCAGTTTCACGCCCGTCTCCTACAATGAGCAGTACTTC. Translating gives CASSFTPVSYNEQYF.

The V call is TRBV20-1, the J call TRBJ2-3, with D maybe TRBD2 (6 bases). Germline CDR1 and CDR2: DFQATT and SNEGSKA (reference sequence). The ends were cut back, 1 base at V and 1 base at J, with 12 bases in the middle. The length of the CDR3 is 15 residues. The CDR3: CSARVLPGGTDTQYF. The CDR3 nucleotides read TGCAGTGCTAGAGTTCTTCCGGGGGGCACAGATACGCAGTATTTT.

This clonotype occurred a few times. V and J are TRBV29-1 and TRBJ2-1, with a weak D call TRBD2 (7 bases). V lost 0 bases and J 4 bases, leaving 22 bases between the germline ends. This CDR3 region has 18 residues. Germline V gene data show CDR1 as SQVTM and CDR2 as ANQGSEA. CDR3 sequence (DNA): TGCAGCGTTGAAGATCTCTCGCGGGGGTCGGGGGCTTACAATGAGCAGTTCTTC. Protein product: CSVEDLSRGSGAYNEQFF.

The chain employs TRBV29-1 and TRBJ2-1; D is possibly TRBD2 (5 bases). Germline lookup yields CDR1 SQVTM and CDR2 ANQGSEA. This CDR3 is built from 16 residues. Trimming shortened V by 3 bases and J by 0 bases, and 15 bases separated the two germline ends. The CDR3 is CSVEAGDFGSYNEQFF. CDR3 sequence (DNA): TGCAGCGTTGAGGCGGGTGACTTCGGCTCCTACAATGAGCAGTTCTTC.

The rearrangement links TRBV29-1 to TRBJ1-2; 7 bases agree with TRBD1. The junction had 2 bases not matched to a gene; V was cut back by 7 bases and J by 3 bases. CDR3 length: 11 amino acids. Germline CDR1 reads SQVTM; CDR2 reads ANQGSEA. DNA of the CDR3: TGCAGCGGTGGACAGGACTATGGCTACACCTTC. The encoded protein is CSGGQDYGYTF.

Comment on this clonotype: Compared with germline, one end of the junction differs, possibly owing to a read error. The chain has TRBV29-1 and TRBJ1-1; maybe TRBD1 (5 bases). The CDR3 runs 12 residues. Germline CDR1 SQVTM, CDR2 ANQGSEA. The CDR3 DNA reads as TGCAGCGTTGAGGTTGTGGACACTGAAGCTTGCTTT. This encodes CSVEVVDTEACF.

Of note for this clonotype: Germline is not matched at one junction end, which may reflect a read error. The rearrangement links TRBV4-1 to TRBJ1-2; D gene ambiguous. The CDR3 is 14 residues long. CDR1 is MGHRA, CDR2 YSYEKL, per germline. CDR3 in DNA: TGCGCCAGCACCCAAGTGGACTTAGACTATGGCTACACCTTC. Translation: CASTQVDLDYGYTF.

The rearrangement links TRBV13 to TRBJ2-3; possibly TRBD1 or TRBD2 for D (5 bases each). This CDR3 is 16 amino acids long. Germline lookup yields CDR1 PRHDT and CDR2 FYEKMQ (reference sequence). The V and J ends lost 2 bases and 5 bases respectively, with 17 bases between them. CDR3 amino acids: CASSLIPGRDGDTQYF. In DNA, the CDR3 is TGTGCCAGCAGCTTAATCCCAGGCAGGGACGGAGATACGCAGTATTTT.

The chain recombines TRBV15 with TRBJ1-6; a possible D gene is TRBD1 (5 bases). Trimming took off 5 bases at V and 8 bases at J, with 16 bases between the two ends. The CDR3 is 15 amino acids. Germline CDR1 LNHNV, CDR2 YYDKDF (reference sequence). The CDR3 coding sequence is TGTGCCACCAGCGAGAGTACAGGCTCGGATTCACCCCTCCACTTT. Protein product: CATSESTGSDSPLHF.

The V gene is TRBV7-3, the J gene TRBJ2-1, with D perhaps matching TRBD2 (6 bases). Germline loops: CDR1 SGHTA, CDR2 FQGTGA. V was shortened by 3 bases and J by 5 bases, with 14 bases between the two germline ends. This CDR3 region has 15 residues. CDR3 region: CASSLAGTVDNEQFF. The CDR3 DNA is TGTGCCAGCAGCTTGGCGGGAACTGTCGACAATGAGCAGTTCTTC.

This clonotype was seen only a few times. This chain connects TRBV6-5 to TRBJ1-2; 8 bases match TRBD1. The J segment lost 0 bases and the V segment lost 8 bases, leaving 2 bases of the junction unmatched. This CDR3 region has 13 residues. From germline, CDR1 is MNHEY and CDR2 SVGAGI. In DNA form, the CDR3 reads TGTGCCAGCCGGGACAGGTCTAACTATGGCTACACCTTC. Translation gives CASRDRSNYGYTF.

The CDR3 nucleotides read TGTGCCAGCAGCTGGGGACTAGCGGGGGCGGGGGGAGAGACCCAGTACTTC. Translating it yields CASSWGLAGAGGETQYF. This rearrangement joins TRBV11-2 to TRBJ2-7, with 14 bases lining up with TRBD2. The DNA end is a closer match to TRBJ2-5, so the J assignment may be wrong. CDR3 size: 17 residues. CDR1 is SGHAT, CDR2 FQNNGV, per germline.